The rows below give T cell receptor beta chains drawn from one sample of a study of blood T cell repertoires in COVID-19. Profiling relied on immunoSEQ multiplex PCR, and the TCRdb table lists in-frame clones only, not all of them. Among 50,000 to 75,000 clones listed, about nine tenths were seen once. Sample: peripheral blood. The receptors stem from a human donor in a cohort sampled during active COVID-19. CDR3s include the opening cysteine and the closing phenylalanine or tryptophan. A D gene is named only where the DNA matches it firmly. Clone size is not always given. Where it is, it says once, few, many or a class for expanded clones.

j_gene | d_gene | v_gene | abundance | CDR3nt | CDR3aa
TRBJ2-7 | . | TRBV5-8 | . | TGTGCCAGCAGCAGACGGCTTGGAGGGAACTACGAGCAGTACTTC | CASSRRLGGNYEQYF
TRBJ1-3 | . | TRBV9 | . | TGTGCCAGCAGCGGTTTCGGGGGGCCCGTCTCTGGAAACACCATATATTTT | CASSGFGGPVSGNTIYF
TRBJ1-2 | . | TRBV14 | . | TGTGCCAGCAGCCCCTACAGGGCTAACTATGGCTACACCTTC | CASSPYRANYGYTF
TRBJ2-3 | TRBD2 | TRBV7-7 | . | TGTGCTAGCAGCTTAGCGGGCAGGGCCCGCAGGACAGATACGCAGTATTTT | CASSLAGRARRTDTQYF
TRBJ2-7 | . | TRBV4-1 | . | TGCGCCAGCAGCCAAGCAAGCGGGGGACAGGGCGCCTACGAGCAGTACTTC | CASSQASGGQGAYEQYF
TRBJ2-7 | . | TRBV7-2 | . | TGTGCCAGCAGCTTAAGGGTCGCGGGAACTTACGAGCAGTACTTC | CASSLRVAGTYEQYF
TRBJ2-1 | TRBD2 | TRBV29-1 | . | TGCAGCGTAGCAAGCGGGACCGGCTCCTACAATGAGCAGTTCTTC | CSVASGTGSYNEQFF
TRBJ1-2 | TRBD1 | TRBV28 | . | TGTGCCAGCAGTTTAGGGGACAGGCTTCCTAACTATGGCTACACCTTC | CASSLGDRLPNYGYTF
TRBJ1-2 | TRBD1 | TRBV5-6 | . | TGTGCCAGCAGCTTTTTAGAGGGGGCGAATGGCTACACCTTC | CASSFLEGANGYTF
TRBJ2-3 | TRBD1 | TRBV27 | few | TGTGCCAGCAGTTTGGGACAGCCATGGGATACGCAGTATTTT | CASSLGQPWDTQYF
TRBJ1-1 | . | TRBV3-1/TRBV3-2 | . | TGTGCCAGCAGGCGAGGACAGGAAGCTTTCTTT | CASRRGQEAFF
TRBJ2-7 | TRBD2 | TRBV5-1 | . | TGCGCCAGCACCCTGAGCGGCGGGAGCGCTCACGAGCAGTACTTC | CASTLSGGSAHEQYF
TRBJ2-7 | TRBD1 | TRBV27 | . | TGTGCCAGCAGTTTTTCCGGGACAGGGAAATACGAGCAGTACTTC | CASSFSGTGKYEQYF
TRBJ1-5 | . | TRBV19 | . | TGTGCCAGTAGTTTGACAGGAGCTCGACAGCCCCAGCATTTT | CASSLTGARQPQHF
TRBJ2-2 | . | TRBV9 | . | TGTGCCAGCAGCGTAGGAATGAGTTCCCCGGGGAGCGTTCTCCTGAATGAGTTCCCCGGGGAGCTGTTTTTT | CASSVGMSSPGSVLLNEFPGELFF
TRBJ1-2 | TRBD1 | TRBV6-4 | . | TGTGCCAGCCTTGGACAGGGAGGCGGCTACACCTTC | CASLGQGGGYTF
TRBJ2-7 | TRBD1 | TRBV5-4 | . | TGTGCCAGCAGCCTGGGGATGGACAGGGGTGAAGAGCAGTACTTC | CASSLGMDRGEEQYF
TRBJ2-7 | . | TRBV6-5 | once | TGTGCCAGCAGCTACGGACAGAGTCCTTCTTACGAGCAGTACTTC | CASSYGQSPSYEQYF
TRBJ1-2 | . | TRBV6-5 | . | TGTGCCAGCAGGATAACAGAGAACTATGGCTACACCTTC | CASRITENYGYTF
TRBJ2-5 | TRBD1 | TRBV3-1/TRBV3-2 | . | TGTGCCAGCAGCCACGGACAGGGGGCTGAGACCCAGTACTTC | CASSHGQGAETQYF
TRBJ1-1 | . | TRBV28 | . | TGTGCCAGCAGTTCGCCCTCCAGGTTCCACACTGAAGCTTTCTTT | CASSSPSRFHTEAFF
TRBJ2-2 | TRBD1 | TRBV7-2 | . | TGTGCCAGCAGCGCGACCGGGACAGGGGGACGGGAGCTGTTTTTT | CASSATGTGGRELFF
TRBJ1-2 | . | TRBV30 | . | TGTGCCTTCATGGGGGCGGAGGGCTACACCTTC | CAFMGAEGYTF
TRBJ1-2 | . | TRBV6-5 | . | TGTGCCAGCAGCAACGCGCCCTATGGCTACACCTTC | CASSNAPYGYTF
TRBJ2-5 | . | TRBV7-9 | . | TGTGCCAGCAGCTTAGTGATTGTCAGAGAGACCCAGTACTTC | CASSLVIVRETQYF
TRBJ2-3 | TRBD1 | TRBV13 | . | TGTGCCAGCAGCCCAGACAGGGGGTACCTCACAGATACGCAGTATTTT | CASSPDRGYLTDTQYF
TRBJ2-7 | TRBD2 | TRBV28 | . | TGTGCCAGCAGCCTCCCCCCCGGGACTAGCGGCTACGAGCAGTACTTC | CASSLPPGTSGYEQYF
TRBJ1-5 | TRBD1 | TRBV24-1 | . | TGTGCCACAAAGGGACAGGGGGCGGGCCAGCCCCAGCATTTT | CATKGQGAGQPQHF
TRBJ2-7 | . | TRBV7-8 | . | TGTGCCAGCAGCTTAGGCAGTCCCTACGAGCAGTACTTC | CASSLGSPYEQYF
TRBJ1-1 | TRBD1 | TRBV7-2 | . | TGTGCCAGCACCCACCGAGGGACAGGCCGTTGGACTGAAGCTTTCTTT | CASTHRGTGRWTEAFF
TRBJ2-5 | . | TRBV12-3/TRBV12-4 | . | TGTGCCAGCAGCCTGCACTCTACTAGCTCCCAGTACTTC | CASSLHSTSSQYF
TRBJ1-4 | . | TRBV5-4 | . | TGTGCCAGCAGCTTGGGGGGACGCGGGCCCGGAGGGGCAGGGGAAAAACTGTTTTTT | CASSLGGRGPGGAGEKLFF
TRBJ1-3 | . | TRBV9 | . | TGTGCCAGCAGCGTAGGGACAGAAGGAAACACCATATATTTT | CASSVGTEGNTIYF
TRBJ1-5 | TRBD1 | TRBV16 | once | TGTGCCAGCAGCCAATTCGGGACAGACAATCAGCCCCAGCATTTT | CASSQFGTDNQPQHF
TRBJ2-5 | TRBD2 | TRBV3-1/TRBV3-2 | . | TGTGCCAGCAGCCCCGGACTTAGCGGGCCCCAAGAGACCCAGTACTTC | CASSPGLSGPQETQYF
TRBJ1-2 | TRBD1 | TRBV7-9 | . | TGTGCCAGCAGCTCAGAAGGCCAACATTCCGGGACAGGGGTTGGCTACACCTTC | CASSSEGQHSGTGVGYTF
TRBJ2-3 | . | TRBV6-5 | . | TGTGCCAGCGGAGGACTGTTGAGCACAGATACGCAGTATTTT | CASGGLLSTDTQYF
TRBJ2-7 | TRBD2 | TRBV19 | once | TGTGCCAGTAGTGGTGGTGCCGTGGCTAGCGGGGACTCCTACGAGCAGTACTTC | CASSGGAVASGDSYEQYF
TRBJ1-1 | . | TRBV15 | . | TGTGCCACCAGCTCACGGACAGACGGAAGGGGTGAAGCTTTCTTT | CATSSRTDGRGEAFF
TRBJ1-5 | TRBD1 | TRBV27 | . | TGTGCCAGCAGTTTAACGGTATGGGACAGCAGCAATCAGCCCCAGCATTTT | CASSLTVWDSSNQPQHF
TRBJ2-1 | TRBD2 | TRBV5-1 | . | TGCGCCAGCAGCTTGGTAGCGGGAGATATTCTTGAGCAGTTCTTC | CASSLVAGDILEQFF
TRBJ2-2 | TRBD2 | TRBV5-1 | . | TGCGCCAGCAGCGCGACTAGCGTTTACACCGGGGAGCTGTTTTTT | CASSATSVYTGELFF
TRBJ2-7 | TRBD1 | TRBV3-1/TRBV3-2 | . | TGTGCCAGCAGCCAAGAATTCCGGGACAGGGGTTCATACGAGCAGTACTTC | CASSQEFRDRGSYEQYF
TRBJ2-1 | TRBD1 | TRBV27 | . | TGTGCCAGCCAAGGGACAGGGGGCCATGAGCAGTTCTTC | CASQGTGGHEQFF
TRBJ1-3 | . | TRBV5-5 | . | TGTGCCAGCAGCCGGGGATCCTCTGGAAACACCATATATTTT | CASSRGSSGNTIYF
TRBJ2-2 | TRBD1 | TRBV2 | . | TGTGCCAGCAGTGCACAGGGGATAGGCACCGGGGAGCTGTTTTTT | CASSAQGIGTGELFF
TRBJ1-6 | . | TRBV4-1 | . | TGCGCCAGCAGCCAAGAATCGCGCAGTTCCCTTCGAGGGAATTCACCCCTCCACTTT | CASSQESRSSLRGNSPLHF
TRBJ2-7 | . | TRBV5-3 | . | TGTGCCAGAAGCCTTCATGACAGATCTTACGAGCAGTACTTC | CARSLHDRSYEQYF
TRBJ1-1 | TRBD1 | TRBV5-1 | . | TGCGCCAGCAGCTCCGTCGGACAGGGGAACACTGAAGCTTTCTTT | CASSSVGQGNTEAFF
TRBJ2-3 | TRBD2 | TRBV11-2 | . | TGTGCCAGCAGCTTAGTAGGACTAGCGGGGGGCCCAGATACGCAGTATTTT | CASSLVGLAGGPDTQYF
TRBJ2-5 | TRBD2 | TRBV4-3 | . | TGCGCCAGCAGCCAAGATCGTGGACTAGCGGGGGGGCGAGAGACCCAGTACTTC | CASSQDRGLAGGRETQYF
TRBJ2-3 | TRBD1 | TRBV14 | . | TGTGCCAGCAACCGTTTTCAGGGGGCAGATACGCAGTATTTT | CASNRFQGADTQYF
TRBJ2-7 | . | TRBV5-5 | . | TGTGCCAGCAGCTTCTCAGGGGGGAAGAAGCAGTACTTC | CASSFSGGKKQYF
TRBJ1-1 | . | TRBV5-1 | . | TGCGCCAGCAGCTTGTTCGGGGATATGGACACTGAAGCTTTCTTT | CASSLFGDMDTEAFF
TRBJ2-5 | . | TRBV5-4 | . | TGTGCCAGCAGCCTAACCCAGGAAGAGACCCAGTACTTC | CASSLTQEETQYF